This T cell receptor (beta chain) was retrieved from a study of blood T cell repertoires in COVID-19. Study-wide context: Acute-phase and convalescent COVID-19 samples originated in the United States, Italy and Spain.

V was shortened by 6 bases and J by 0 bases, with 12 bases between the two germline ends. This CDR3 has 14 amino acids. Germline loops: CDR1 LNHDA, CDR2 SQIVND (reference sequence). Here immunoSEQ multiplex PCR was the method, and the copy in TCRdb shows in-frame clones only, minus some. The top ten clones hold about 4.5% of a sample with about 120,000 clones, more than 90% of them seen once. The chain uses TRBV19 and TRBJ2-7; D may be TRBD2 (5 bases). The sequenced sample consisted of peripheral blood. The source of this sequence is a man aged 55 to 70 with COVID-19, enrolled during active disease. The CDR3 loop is CASSVGGSSYEQYF. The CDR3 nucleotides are TGTGCCAGTAGCGTAGGAGGAAGCTCCTACGAGCAGTACTTC.